Shown below are 11 T cell receptor beta chains from a single sample sequenced in a study of PD-1 blockade in classical Hodgkin lymphoma. The protocol was immunoSEQ multiplex PCR, while the TCRdb copy is restricted to in-frame clones and leaves out a portion. The repertoire holds around 2,000 clones, with just under 85% as singletons. Patients all relapsed after autologous stem cell transplantation, and there was variation in brentuximab vedotin exposure. Thawed PBMCs supplied CD8+ T cells via magnetic negative selection. The specimen was CD8+ T cells from blood, collected at baseline. Receptors originate from a human donor with classical Hodgkin lymphoma.

V gene TRBV2 combines with J gene TRBJ1-3; D is unresolved. CDR3 size: 15 residues. Germline loops: CDR1 SNHLY, CDR2 FYNNEI. Trimming took 6 bases from V and 0 from J, leaving 12 bases between them. The CDR3 DNA reads TGTGCCAGCAGGCAAGGACTGGGCTCTGGAAACACCATATATTTT. Amino acid sequence: CASRQGLGSGNTIYF. The variable domain in full, with the rest retrieved from reference TRBV2 and TRBJ1-3, is EPEVTQTPSHQVTQMGQEVILRCVPISNHLYFYWYRQILGQKVEFLVSFYNNEISEKSEIFDDQFSVERPDGSNFTLKIRSTKLEDSAMYFCASRQGLGSGNTIYFGEGSWLTVV.

This clone was seen just once. This chain connects TRBV11-1 to TRBJ2-1; TRBD2 aligns across 7 bases. With V trimmed by 7 bases and J by 3 bases, 6 bases remained unmatched. The germline V gene encodes CDR1 SGHAT and CDR2 FQDESV (reference sequence). The CDR3 is 14 amino acids. The CDR3 sequence is CASISSGFYNEQFF. The CDR3 DNA sequence: TGTGCCAGCATCTCTAGCGGATTCTACAATGAGCAGTTCTTC.

The gene calls are TRBV27 and TRBJ2-7, with TRBD1 identical over 11 bases. This CDR3 has 15 amino acids. Germline CDR1 MNHEY, CDR2 SMNVEV (reference sequence). Germline trimming cut 6 bases from V and 4 bases from J; bases unmatched to any gene: 8. CDR3 DNA sequence: TGTGCCAGCAGACTTCGGGGGACAGGGGGATACGAGCAGTACTTC. Protein product: CASRLRGTGGYEQYF.

V gene TRBV19 combines with J gene TRBJ2-7; D may be TRBD1 (6 bases). The length of the CDR3 is 14 residues. The germline V gene has CDR1 LNHDA and CDR2 SQIVND (reference sequence). The V end was cut by 5 bases, the J end by 0 bases, with 11 bases between. The CDR3 DNA follows: TGTGCCAGTAGTTATTCGACAGGCTCCTACGAGCAGTACTTC. It yields the protein CASSYSTGSYEQYF.

The genes are TRBV28 and TRBJ2-1, with 7 bases aligning to TRBD2. The CDR3 loop spans 14 amino acids. CDR1 and CDR2 (germline): MDHEN, SYDVKM. Losses at the gene ends were 2 bases for V and 5 bases for J; bases not matched to a gene: 3. CDR3: CASSLLAENNEQFF. The CDR3 DNA sequence: TGTGCCAGCAGTTTACTAGCGGAGAACAATGAGCAGTTCTTC.

This clone has more than one count but fewer than ten. The rearrangement uses TRBV30 and TRBJ1-1, with D hard to call. Germline V CDR1 and CDR2: GTSNPN, SVGIG (reference sequence). CDR3 size: 11 residues. The V end was cut by 3 bases, the J end by 5 bases, with 7 bases between. The CDR3 nucleotides read TGTGCCTGGAGGGGGTATACTGAAGCTTTCTTT. Its translation is CAWRGYTEAFF.

V usage is TRBV6-5 and J usage is TRBJ2-3, with 9 bases fitting TRBD1. Germline CDR1 MNHEY, CDR2 SVGAGI. J lost 3 bases, V lost 5 bases, and 3 bases had no gene match. The CDR3 length is 14 residues. Here the CDR3 DNA reads TGTGCCAGCAGTCCCGGGACAGGGACAGATACGCAGTATTTT. Protein product: CASSPGTGTDTQYF.

V gene TRBV27 combines with J gene TRBJ2-7; D not certain. Germline CDR1 reads MNHEY; CDR2 reads SMNVEV (reference sequence). The CDR3 contains 14 residues. Trimming pared 0 bases from V and 5 bases from J, leaving 11 bases between. The CDR3 DNA sequence: TGTGCCAGCAGTTTATCAGGTGAAACCCACGAGCAGTACTTC. Translated: CASSLSGETHEQYF.

The table lists this clone with a few counts. The V call is TRBV19, the J call TRBJ1-5; D not certain. This CDR3 has 14 residues. Per the germline V gene, CDR1 is LNHDA and CDR2 is SQIVND (reference sequence). V was trimmed by 3 bases and J by 5 bases, leaving 11 bases between them. The CDR3, as DNA: TGTGCCAGTAGTATCGTCGGTAAATATCAGCCCCAGCATTTT. It translates to CASSIVGKYQPQHF.

This clone was recorded once. The chain joins TRBV5-8 to TRBJ1-1; D uncertain. The CDR3 loop spans 16 amino acids. Trimming removed 0 bases at V and 7 bases at J, with 19 bases between. Germline V gives CDR1 SGHTS, CDR2 YDEGEE. The CDR3 sequence is CASSLGIRGKKDEAFF. The CDR3 nucleotides are TGTGCCAGCAGCTTGGGAATTAGAGGTAAAAAGGATGAAGCTTTCTTT.

CDR3 coding DNA: TGTGCCAGCAGTTACCTGAGGGGACAGGGCTACGAGCAGTACTTC. Amino acid sequence: CASSYLRGQGYEQYF. The chain has TRBV6-5 and TRBJ2-7; 9 bases are shared with TRBD1. Trimming cost V 2 bases and J 3 bases; bases outside gene matches: 5. Germline CDR1 is MNHEY and CDR2 is SVGAGI. The CDR3 length is 15 residues.